A selection of T cell receptor beta chains follows, all from one sample in a study of persistence of HIV-infected CD4 T cells. The assay was immunoSEQ multiplex PCR, and TCRdb's table has in-frame clones only and misses some. The table has about 48,000 clones, about four fifths seen once. These receptors lack a known antigen. This sample comprised CD4+ T cells sorted from PBMCs after roughly 17-hour stimulation, obtained from a patient who received antiretroviral therapy. All receptors derive from an adult man with HIV who was CMV-seropositive. The CDR3 runs from the conserved cysteine through the conserved F or W. Each record gives: J gene, V gene, D gene, clone size, CDR3 protein, CDR3 DNA. The D gene is left open where the match is weak. Clone size is shown for a subset of rows, as once, few, many or a class of expanded clone.

>TRBJ1-2|TRBV6-1|NA|NA
CASSELGNFYGYTF
TGTGCCAGCAGTGAATTGGGGAATTTCTATGGCTACACCTTC
>TRBJ1-3|TRBV18|NA|NA
CASSPPGQLYF
TGTGCCAGCTCACCACCCGGACAGCTATATTTT
>TRBJ2-1|TRBV14|NA|once
CASSQTWYGGYNEQFF
TGTGCCAGCAGCCAAACTTGGTACGGGGGTTACAATGAGCAGTTCTTC
>TRBJ2-2|TRBV7-6|TRBD1|NA
CASSLSGARGNGELFF
TGTGCCAGCAGCCTCTCCGGGGCCAGGGGGAACGGGGAGCTGTTTTTT
>TRBJ1-2|TRBV29-1|TRBD1|NA
CSVDHRGYGYTF
TGCAGCGTAGACCACAGGGGATATGGCTACACCTTC
>TRBJ1-2|TRBV5-8|NA|NA
CASSLLQGYYTF
TGTGCCAGCAGCTTACTACAAGGATACTACACCTTC
>TRBJ2-7|TRBV12-3/TRBV12-4|NA|few
CASSLLRSGEQYF
TGTGCCAGCAGTTTGCTAAGGTCAGGGGAGCAGTACTTC
>TRBJ1-6|TRBV18|TRBD1|NA
CASSPTTGRTNSPLHF
TGTGCCAGCTCACCCACGACAGGGCGTACTAATTCACCCCTCCACTTT
>TRBJ1-1|TRBV29-1|NA|NA
CSVSQGTEAFF
TGCAGCGTTTCGCAGGGAACTGAAGCTTTCTTT
>TRBJ1-2|TRBV30|NA|once
CAWGTTGYGYTF
TGTGCCTGGGGCACGACAGGCTATGGCTACACCTTC
>TRBJ2-1|TRBV4-1|TRBD2|NA
CASSHPGLAGDNEQFF
TGCGCCAGCAGCCACCCGGGACTAGCGGGGGACAATGAGCAGTTCTTC
>TRBJ2-1|TRBV5-1|TRBD1|once
CASSRQTGQGDEQFF
TGCGCCAGCAGCCGACAGACGGGACAGGGCGATGAGCAGTTCTTC
>TRBJ1-5|TRBV7-8|TRBD1|NA
CASSLEGQGVSAQHF
TGTGCCAGCAGCTTAGAGGGACAGGGCGTCTCAGCCCAGCATTTT
>TRBJ2-7|TRBV4-2|TRBD1|NA
CASSLGQGMVSYEQYF
TGTGCCAGCAGCCTCGGACAGGGGATGGTCTCCTACGAGCAGTACTTC
>TRBJ2-7|TRBV14|NA|few
CASSPRGGISSYEQYF
TGTGCCAGCAGCCCGAGGGGGGGGATAAGCTCCTACGAGCAGTACTTC
>TRBJ1-2|TRBV7-8|TRBD1|NA
CASSPRDRGYTF
TGTGCCAGCAGCCCCCGGGACAGGGGCTACACCTTC
>TRBJ2-5|TRBV6-6|NA|NA
CASSWGTSETQYF
TGTGCCAGCAGTTGGGGGACCAGTGAGACCCAGTACTTC
>TRBJ2-3|TRBV5-1|TRBD2|NA
CATTRGGQEDTQYF
TGCGCCACCACCCGGGGGGGCCAAGAAGATACGCAGTATTTT
>TRBJ2-3|TRBV7-2|TRBD2|NA
CASSFVSGRGTDTQYF
TGTGCCAGCAGCTTCGTGAGCGGGAGGGGAACAGATACGCAGTATTTT
>TRBJ1-2|TRBV7-2|NA|few
CASSLDGLKGYTF
TGTGCCAGCAGCTTAGACGGCCTAAAAGGCTACACCTTC
>TRBJ2-2|TRBV9|NA|NA
CASSVVGNTGELFF
TGTGCCAGCAGCGTAGTTGGTAACACCGGGGAGCTGTTTTTT
>TRBJ2-7|TRBV1|NA|NA
CTSSLHPGTGEHEQYF
TGCACCAGCAGCTTACACCCCGGGACAGGGGAGCACGAGCAGTACTTC
>TRBJ1-5|TRBV5-1|TRBD1|NA
CASSEGTAYQPQHF
TGCGCCAGCAGCGAAGGGACAGCGTATCAGCCCCAGCATTTT
>TRBJ1-3|TRBV6-5|NA|NA
CASSRDGYSGNTIYF
TGTGCCAGCAGCCGAGACGGATACTCTGGAAACACCATATATTTT
>TRBJ2-7|TRBV2|TRBD1|NA
CASRKNRGLSYEQYF
TGTGCCAGCAGGAAAAACAGGGGCCTTTCCTACGAGCAGTACTTC
>TRBJ2-1|TRBV20-1|NA|NA
CSAFDNEQFF
TGCAGTGCTTTCGACAATGAGCAGTTCTTC
>TRBJ2-3|TRBV7-9|NA|few
CASSRDSTDTQYF
TGTGCCAGCAGCCGGGACTCCACAGATACGCAGTATTTT
>TRBJ1-5|TRBV19|NA|NA
CASMAGNQPQHF
TGTGCCAGTATGGCAGGGAATCAGCCCCAGCATTTT
>TRBJ1-3|TRBV10-3|NA|NA
CAIRYGEPGNTIYF
TGTGCCATCAGGTATGGAGAGCCTGGAAACACCATATATTTT
>TRBJ2-3|TRBV27|TRBD2|few
CASTSGGAGTDTQYF
TGTGCCAGCACTAGCGGGGGGGCGGGCACAGATACGCAGTATTTT
>TRBJ1-1|TRBV20-1|NA|once
CSASRQASEAFF
TGCAGTGCTAGTAGGCAGGCAAGTGAAGCTTTCTTT
>TRBJ2-7|TRBV6-5|TRBD1|NA
CASSFRQGRTYEQYF
TGTGCCAGCAGTTTCAGACAGGGGCGGACCTACGAGCAGTACTTC
>TRBJ2-2|TRBV12-3/TRBV12-4|NA|NA
CASSLALSGELFF
TGTGCCAGCAGTTTAGCGCTATCCGGGGAGCTGTTTTTT
>TRBJ1-6|TRBV9|NA|NA
CASSVGSGTSNSPLHF
TGTGCCAGCAGCGTAGGTAGTGGGACATCGAATTCACCCCTCCACTTT
>TRBJ2-2|TRBV19|NA|NA
CASSIINSGTGELFF
TGTGCCAGTAGTATCATAAACTCCGGGACCGGGGAGCTGTTTTTT
>TRBJ1-5|TRBV6-1|TRBD1|few
CASSSPGQGNQPQHF
TGTGCCAGCAGTTCCCCAGGACAGGGGAACCAGCCCCAGCATTTT
>TRBJ2-5|TRBV27|NA|NA
CASLFGETQYF
TGTGCCAGCTTGTTTGGAGAGACCCAGTACTTC
>TRBJ1-5|TRBV5-1|NA|once
CASRFGTENQPQHF
TGCGCCAGCAGGTTTGGGACGGAAAATCAGCCCCAGCATTTT
>TRBJ1-2|TRBV7-2|TRBD1|NA
CASSLLWGQGSYGYTF
TGTGCCAGCAGCTTACTTTGGGGACAGGGCAGCTATGGCTACACCTTC
>TRBJ1-4|TRBV10-3|TRBD1|NA
CAISGQGARGKLFF
TGTGCCATCAGTGGACAGGGGGCGCGTGGAAAACTGTTTTTT
>TRBJ2-2|TRBV19|NA|few
CASNSNAKNTGELFF
TGTGCCAGTAATTCCAACGCCAAGAACACCGGGGAGCTGTTTTTT
>TRBJ2-6|TRBV7-3|TRBD1|NA
CASSLVGQGALGSGANVLTF
TGTGCCAGCAGCTTAGTAGGACAGGGGGCCTTGGGCTCTGGGGCCAACGTCCTGACTTTC
>TRBJ1-4|TRBV5-4|TRBD1|few
CASSLTGVNEKLFF
TGTGCCAGCAGCTTGACAGGGGTAAATGAAAAACTGTTTTTT
>TRBJ1-1|TRBV6-5|TRBD1|NA
CASRQTGANTEAFF
TGTGCCAGCAGGCAGACAGGGGCGAACACTGAAGCTTTCTTT
>TRBJ2-6|TRBV18|TRBD2|NA
CASSPGGTGGANVLTF
TGTGCCAGCTCACCCGGGGGGACTGGTGGGGCCAACGTCCTGACTTTC
>TRBJ2-1|TRBV4-3|TRBD2|NA
CASSQTSGRLYNEQFF
TGCGCCAGCAGCCAGACTAGCGGGAGGCTATACAATGAGCAGTTCTTC
>TRBJ2-2|TRBV5-1|NA|NA
CASHETASNTGELFF
TGCGCCAGCCACGAGACGGCATCGAACACCGGGGAGCTGTTTTTT
>TRBJ2-2|TRBV6-4|NA|NA
CASSDQGNTGELFF
TGTGCCAGCAGTGACCAGGGGAACACCGGGGAGCTGTTTTTT
>TRBJ1-5|TRBV12-3/TRBV12-4|NA|once
CASSLGGAQPQHF
TGTGCCAGCAGTTTAGGGGGTGCTCAGCCCCAGCATTTT
>TRBJ1-2|TRBV6-5|NA|NA
CASSIQATRSSGYTF
TGTGCCAGCAGTATCCAGGCGACACGGTCTAGTGGCTACACCTTC
>TRBJ2-7|TRBV29-1|NA|once
CSVTADYEQYF
TGCAGCGTTACAGCAGACTACGAGCAGTACTTC